This note documents a single TCR beta chain sequence. The V gene lost 2 bases and the J gene lost 8 bases, with 5 bases spanning the gap. The CDR3 length is 11 residues. Germline assignment: CDR1 SGHRS and CDR2 YFSETQ. This record comes from a study of graft-versus-host responses after intestinal transplantation. The method was immunoSEQ multiplex PCR; TCRdb's version includes in-frame clones alone and lacks a portion of them. The sample carries some 25,000 clones, 40% recorded once. The sequence came from a human patient who received an intestinal transplant. Sequencing used alloreactive CD4+ T cells from a mixed lymphocyte reaction culture, obtained before intestinal transplant. Subset: CFSE-low proliferating T cells sorted from roughly six-day pre-transplant mixed lymphocyte reaction (GvH or HvG direction). The rearrangement links TRBV5-1 to TRBJ2-1; a weak D match, TRBD2 (5 bases). CDR3 DNA sequence: TGCGCCAGCAGCTTAGCGGATGAGCAGTTCTTC. This gives the protein CASSLADEQFF.